These 3 T cell receptor beta chains share one sample of origin, sequenced in a study of cytotoxic CD8 clonotypes in ibrutinib-treated CLL. Sequencing was performed with immunoSEQ multiplex PCR; in TCRdb, only in-frame clones are kept and a portion is missing. The repertoire consists of 85,000 or so clones, with roughly 77% occurring once and the leading ten covering around 5%. The input for sequencing was PBMCs, taken after 12 months of ibrutinib treatment. These receptors all stem from a human donor with chronic lymphocytic leukemia.

The chain combines TRBV28 with TRBJ2-7, with D possibly being TRBD1 (5 bases). CDR1 and CDR2 from the germline V gene are MDHEN and SYDVKM. The V end lost 6 bases, the J end lost 5 bases, and 17 bases lay between the germline ends. CDR3 length equals 14 residues. For the CDR3, the DNA is TGTGCCAGCAGACCAACGACAGCTATCGACGAGCAGTACTTC. It specifies CASRPTTAIDEQYF.

In DNA, the CDR3 is TGTGCCAGCAGCCCCGTGTGGTCCGGGACGGCCTACGAGCAGTACTTC. It specifies CASSPVWSGTAYEQYF. The chain employs TRBV5-5 and TRBJ2-7; D might be TRBD1 or TRBD2, each matching 5 bases. V shed 4 bases and J shed 2 bases, with 19 bases lying between them. Per germline, CDR1 SGHKS and CDR2 YYEKEE (reference sequence). There are 16 residues in the CDR3.

This chain connects TRBV9 to TRBJ2-3; 8 positions agree with TRBD2. Trimming at V came to 4 bases and at J to 0 bases, leaving 7 bases not matched to a gene. This CDR3 has 16 residues. CDR1 and CDR2 from the germline V gene are SGDLS and YYNGEE. CDR3 region: CASSLRGGVSTDTQYF. For the CDR3, the DNA is TGTGCCAGCAGCCTCCGGGGGGGAGTGAGCACAGATACGCAGTATTTT.